This section outlines one TCR beta chain sequence together with its context. The antigen is unknown. Trimming cost V 5 bases and J 6 bases; bases outside gene matches: 6. The CDR3 extends over 15 amino acids. In germline, CDR1 is SGHTA, CDR2 FQGNSA. This entry comes from a study of T-cell memory formation after mild COVID-19. Study context: Most TCR clusters belonged to a single donor.

5'RACE primed at constant segments yielded TCR alpha and TCR beta cDNA libraries bearing sample barcodes and UMIs. A single record per CDR3 protein comes from TCRdb applying MiXCR to the 5' RACE reads. The sample lists about 560,000 distinct CDR3 sequences; 20% to 25% were seen once. Whole-study findings and limits: Clones contracting over day 15 to 85 were CD4/CD8 balanced, with later expanders leaning CD4+. The authors left the SARS-CoV-2 specificity of second-wave clones peaking on day 37 unconfirmed.

The chain uses TRBV7-2 and TRBJ2-1, with 11 bases identical to TRBD1. This TCR was recovered from an adult woman who had mild COVID-19 (a few samples of this study predate the infection). Cell type and time point are not known. Material: PBMCs or a T cell subset sorted from them (not recorded which). The CDR3 sequence: CASSESGTGGNEQFF. The CDR3 DNA reads TGTGCCAGCAGCGAATCCGGGACAGGGGGCAATGAGCAGTTCTTC.